This is a list of T cell receptor beta chains from one sample in a study of shared clonotypes between healthy human individuals. Only in-frame clones appear in the TCRdb table, and some are missing; sequencing was by immunoSEQ multiplex PCR. This table holds roughly 700,000 clones, around 74% found once. The sequenced sample was memory CD4+ T cells sorted from blood. These receptors came from a woman in her twenties or thirties in good health. The CDR3 runs from the conserved cysteine through the conserved F or W. A D gene is named only where the DNA matches it firmly. Clone sizes are given selectively: once, few, many, or a class where the clone is expanded.

V gene	clone size	J gene	D gene	CDR3 DNA	CDR3 protein
TRBV6-4	-	TRBJ2-1	-	TGTGCCAGCAGCCAAGGACCCAACAATGAGCAGTTCTTC	CASSQGPNNEQFF
TRBV30	-	TRBJ1-1	-	TGTGCCTGGTCTGGCCCCACTGAAGCTTTCTTT	CAWSGPTEAFF
TRBV7-9	-	TRBJ2-5	TRBD1	TGTGCCAGCAGCTTCGGGCAGGGGGCTGGAGAGACCCAGTACTTC	CASSFGQGAGETQYF
TRBV28	-	TRBJ2-7	-	TGTGCCAGCAGTGAATCAGGGATCTGGGCCTACGAGCAGTACTTC	CASSESGIWAYEQYF
TRBV7-8	-	TRBJ1-5	TRBD1	TGTGCCAGCAGAATGGACAGGAATCAGCCCCAGCATTTT	CASRMDRNQPQHF
TRBV28	once	TRBJ1-2	-	TGTGCCAGCAGCCCGCGAGATGGCTACACCTTC	CASSPRDGYTF
TRBV28	few	TRBJ2-1	TRBD2	TGTGCCAGCAGTTTATCCACTAGCGGGAGTCACAATGAGCAGTTCTTC	CASSLSTSGSHNEQFF
TRBV5-6	-	TRBJ2-7	TRBD1	TGTGCCAGCAGCTCGACAGGGGGCGGAGAGCAGTACTTC	CASSSTGGGEQYF
TRBV6-5	-	TRBJ2-7	-	TGTGCCACCAGAGAAGTAGGCAGTTCCTACGAGCAGTACTTC	CATREVGSSYEQYF
TRBV5-1	many	TRBJ1-1	-	TGCGCCAGCAGGTCTCAGGGCCCGAACACTGAAGCTTTCTTT	CASRSQGPNTEAFF
TRBV11-1	-	TRBJ2-1	TRBD2	TGTGCCAGCAGCTCTCCCCCCGGGACTAGCGGGAGCGATGAGCAGTTCTTC	CASSSPPGTSGSDEQFF
TRBV5-6	-	TRBJ2-2	TRBD2	TGTGCCAGCAGCTACCGGACTAGCGAGAACACCGGGGAGCTGTTTTTT	CASSYRTSENTGELFF
TRBV30	-	TRBJ2-2	-	TGTGCCTGGAGTGAGGGGGGTAACACCGGGGAGCTGTTTTTT	CAWSEGGNTGELFF
TRBV28	-	TRBJ2-7	-	TGTGCCAGCAGTTTAACGGTCCCCGGCGGGCAGTACTTC	CASSLTVPGGQYF
TRBV28	-	TRBJ2-5	-	TGTGCCACTCTCCGGGGTACGGTCGCCCAAGAGACCCAGTACTTC	CATLRGTVAQETQYF
TRBV25-1	-	TRBJ1-1	-	TGTGCCAGCAGTGAATTTACCGGGGGGTCTGAAGCTTTCTTT	CASSEFTGGSEAFF
TRBV11-2	few	TRBJ2-1	-	TGTGCCAGCAGATTCGGGACTCCCTACAATGAGCAGTTCTTC	CASRFGTPYNEQFF
TRBV28	-	TRBJ2-7	-	TGTGCCAGCAGCAAAAGAAACTACGAGCAGTACTTC	CASSKRNYEQYF
TRBV29-1	few	TRBJ1-2	-	TGCAGCGTTGAATACGGTGGCTACACCTTC	CSVEYGGYTF
TRBV9	-	TRBJ2-5	TRBD2	TGTGCCAGCAGCGCGATACTAGCGGGAGGAGGCATAGAGACCCAGTACTTC	CASSAILAGGGIETQYF
TRBV7-9	-	TRBJ1-4	-	TGTGCCAGCAGCTTAGACCTCGAAGGGGAAAAACTGTTTTTT	CASSLDLEGEKLFF
TRBV19	-	TRBJ2-3	TRBD1	TGTGCCAGTAGTACGACAGGGTACACGCAGTATTTT	CASSTTGYTQYF
TRBV19	-	TRBJ1-3	-	TGTGCCAGTAGTATGGGACTGGACTCTGGAAACACCATATATTTT	CASSMGLDSGNTIYF
TRBV5-1	-	TRBJ2-1	-	TGCGCCAGCAGCACAGACTCGAGCTCCTACAATGAGCAGTTCTTC	CASSTDSSSYNEQFF
TRBV2	-	TRBJ1-5	TRBD1	TGTGCCAGCAGACATACAGGGGAGGGTCAGCCCCAGCATTTT	CASRHTGEGQPQHF
TRBV5-1	-	TRBJ2-1	-	TGCGCCAGCACCATTACACATTTGGGGCTTCACAATGAGCAGTTCTTC	CASTITHLGLHNEQFF
TRBV19	-	TRBJ2-2	-	TGTGCCAGTACCAGTCCAGGGAGAGGAGGCACCGGGGAGCTGTTTTTT	CASTSPGRGGTGELFF
TRBV15	-	TRBJ2-7	TRBD1	TGTGCCACCAGCAGAGCCTCGGGACAGGCCCCCTACGAGCAGTACTTC	CATSRASGQAPYEQYF
TRBV5-4	-	TRBJ2-7	TRBD2	TGTGCCAGCAGCAGGCCGGGACTAGGCTACGAGCAGTACTTC	CASSRPGLGYEQYF
TRBV4-2	-	TRBJ1-2	-	TGTGCCAGCAGCCAAGATCTCCCGCCTGCTTATGGCTACACCTTC	CASSQDLPPAYGYTF
TRBV29-1	-	TRBJ2-7	TRBD1	TGCAGCGTTGAAGGACAGGGGTACGAGCAGTACTTC	CSVEGQGYEQYF
TRBV2	-	TRBJ1-1	-	TGTGCCGGAAACAGGGTAGTAAACACTGAAGCTTTCTTT	CAGNRVVNTEAFF
TRBV28	-	TRBJ2-1	-	TGTGCCAGCGGACAGTACGCTAAGCAGTTCTTC	CASGQYAKQFF
TRBV28	-	TRBJ2-4	TRBD2	TGTGCCAGCAGTTTGATGGTAGCGGGACTAGCCAAAAACATTCAGTACTTC	CASSLMVAGLAKNIQYF
TRBV6-5	once	TRBJ2-2	TRBD2	TGTGCCAGCAGTTATTTGACTAGCGGCGGGGAGCTGTTTTTT	CASSYLTSGGELFF
TRBV28	-	TRBJ2-3	-	TGTGCCAGCAATGGGGCCCGCACAGATACGCAGTATTTT	CASNGARTDTQYF
TRBV6-5	-	TRBJ1-2	-	TGTGCCAGCAGGGGGCTTCACTATGGCTACACCTTC	CASRGLHYGYTF
TRBV7-6	few	TRBJ1-2	-	TGTGCCAGCAGCTCCAATGGCTACACCTTC	CASSSNGYTF
TRBV28	once	TRBJ2-7	-	TGTGCCAGCAGTCCGGACCGGAAATTAGGCTACGAGCAGTACTTC	CASSPDRKLGYEQYF
TRBV9	-	TRBJ2-1	TRBD1	TGTGCCAGCAGCCTCGGAATCTCCGGGACAGGGAAATACAATGAGCAGTTCTTC	CASSLGISGTGKYNEQFF
TRBV5-1	-	TRBJ2-1	TRBD2	TGCGCCAGCAGCTTGGGTACACCGGGACTAGCGGGAGGTTCGAGCTCCTACAATGAGCAGTTCTTC	CASSLGTPGLAGGSSSYNEQFF
TRBV10-3	few	TRBJ2-2	TRBD2	TGTGCCATCAGTGGGACTAGCGGGGTACTGACCGGGGAGCTGTTTTTT	CAISGTSGVLTGELFF
TRBV4-1	-	TRBJ1-3	-	TGCGCCAGCAGCCAATCCAGGGTTGGAAACACCATATATTTT	CASSQSRVGNTIYF
TRBV2	-	TRBJ2-5	TRBD1	TGTGCCAGCAGTACAACAGGGGTGGGAGAGACCCAGTACTTC	CASSTTGVGETQYF
TRBV2	-	TRBJ1-4	-	TGTGCCAGCCTGACAACCCTGGGCAATGAAAAACTGTTTTTT	CASLTTLGNEKLFF
TRBV7-2	-	TRBJ2-3	TRBD2	TGTGCCAGCAGCTTGCTCCTGACTAGCGGGAGCGGAGATACGCAGTATTTT	CASSLLLTSGSGDTQYF
TRBV18	-	TRBJ2-2	-	TGTGCCAGCTCACCAAGTGGCCGGGGTACGGGTCCCGGGGAGCTGTTTTTT	CASSPSGRGTGPGELFF
TRBV28	-	TRBJ1-4	-	TGTGCCAGCAGTTTCGTGGGTTGGGAAAAACTGTTTTTT	CASSFVGWEKLFF
TRBV6-1	-	TRBJ2-7	-	TGTGCCAGCAGTGAAGGGGGAGCAGGCTCCTACGAGCAGTACTTC	CASSEGGAGSYEQYF
TRBV19	-	TRBJ1-2	-	TGTGCCAGTACCGGAGGACGCCACTATGGCTACACCTTC	CASTGGRHYGYTF
TRBV27	-	TRBJ1-5	TRBD1	TGTGCCAGCAGTCCACCTCCGGGACAGGGGGCTCGGCAGCCCCAGCATTTT	CASSPPPGQGARQPQHF
TRBV6-1	-	TRBJ1-5	-	TGTGCCAGCAGTGACTTTGGTCCAGTTAGGCCCCAGCATTTT	CASSDFGPVRPQHF
TRBV9	-	TRBJ2-7	TRBD2	TGTGCCAGCAGCGTTAGAAGCGGGACCTCCGAGCAGTACTTC	CASSVRSGTSEQYF
TRBV19	-	TRBJ1-2	-	TGTGCCAGTAGTTTAGGGGACGGTTATGGCTACACCTTC	CASSLGDGYGYTF
TRBV2	-	TRBJ2-6	-	TGTGCCAGCAGTTACCTTACCGGGGGTCCTGGGGCCAACGTCCTGACTTTC	CASSYLTGGPGANVLTF
TRBV7-9	-	TRBJ1-1	-	TGTGCCAGCAGCCTACAGATGATGAACACTGAAGCTTTCTTT	CASSLQMMNTEAFF
TRBV5-4	-	TRBJ2-5	TRBD2	TGTGCCAGCAGCCGCTACCAGACTAGCGGACAAGAGACCCAGTACTTC	CASSRYQTSGQETQYF